These 31 T cell receptor beta chains originate from one sample sequenced in a study of CD8+ T cells in alopecia areata. As the sequencing template, cDNA was produced by extracting RNA and reverse transcribing it. Generated by immunoSEQ multiplex PCR, the TCRdb table keeps only in-frame clones and is missing some. Seen here are about 110,000 clones, 45% to 60% observed once, and the top ten hold around a quarter. The source material was NKG2D-low CD8+ T cells sorted from blood. The receptors here all came from a human donor with alopecia areata.

V usage is TRBV27 and J usage is TRBJ1-1; D might be TRBD1 (5 bases). V was shortened by 5 bases and J by 1 base, with 8 bases between the two germline ends. CDR3 length equals 13 residues. The germline V gene encodes CDR1 MNHEY and CDR2 SMNVEV (reference sequence). The CDR3 is CASSEGTNTEAFF. In nucleotides, the CDR3 is TGTGCCAGCAGTGAGGGGACGAACACTGAAGCTTTCTTT.

This clone was recorded a few times. This chain joins TRBV7-9 and TRBJ2-4, with D tentatively TRBD2 (5 bases). Per germline, CDR1 SEHNR and CDR2 FQNEAQ (reference sequence). This CDR3 contains 16 residues. Trimming removed 4 bases at V and 1 base at J, with 14 bases between. CDR3 DNA sequence: TGTGCCAGCAGCTCCCCCGCCGGGAAGGCCAAAAACATTCAGTACTTC. As protein: CASSSPAGKAKNIQYF.

This clone was seen only a few times. V and J are TRBV9 and TRBJ2-1; 14 bases are a match to TRBD2. CDR1 and CDR2 from the germline V gene are SGDLS and YYNGEE. V lost 4 bases and J lost 6; bases outside the gene matches: 6. This CDR3 is built from 16 residues. The CDR3, as DNA: TGTGCCAGCAGCTTCGGGACTAGCGGGAGTTCCAATGAGCAGTTCTTC. It translates to CASSFGTSGSSNEQFF.

The chain has TRBV10-2 and TRBJ2-3, with 10 positions matching TRBD2. Germline CDR1 WSHSY, CDR2 SAAADI. With 4 bases clipped from V and 1 base from J, the junction kept 5 bases outside the gene matches. This CDR3 region has 16 residues. The CDR3 nucleotides are TGCGCCAGCAGTGGGGTTCTAGCGGGAGGCACAGATACGCAGTATTTT. Its translation is CASSGVLAGGTDTQYF.

V is TRBV29-1 and J is TRBJ1-3, with TRBD1 as a possible D gene (5 bases). V gave up 1 base and J gave up 4 bases, with 17 bases separating them. Germline values: CDR1 SQVTM, CDR2 ANQGSEA. This CDR3 is 16 amino acids long. The CDR3 DNA follows: TGCAGCGTTGAAGCGCGGGGGGTTCAGGACGGAAACACCATATATTTT. It specifies CSVEARGVQDGNTIYF.

The gene calls are TRBV2 and TRBJ1-4; no clear D. V was trimmed by 6 bases and J by 7 bases, leaving 3 bases between them. Germline lookup yields CDR1 SNHLY and CDR2 FYNNEI. The CDR3 extends over 10 amino acids. The CDR3 DNA follows: TGTGCCAGCAGCCTTGAAAAACTGTTTTTT. Translated, it gives CASSLEKLFF.

This clone appeared once. The CDR3: CASSLGSGSYGYTF. In nucleotides, the CDR3 is TGTGCCAGCAGTTTAGGGTCGGGAAGCTATGGCTACACCTTC. The chain has TRBV27 and TRBJ1-2, with no clear D. The CDR3 length is 14 residues. Germline values: CDR1 MNHEY, CDR2 SMNVEV (reference sequence). Deletions cut 2 bases from V and 4 bases from J, with 11 bases between.

The chain recombines TRBV7-3 with TRBJ2-1; weak D call: TRBD2 (6 bases). Germline CDR1 and CDR2: SGHTA and FQGTGA. This CDR3 contains 12 residues. Trimming left V 5 bases short and J 6 bases short, with 8 bases between. CDR3 sequence: CASSISGNEQFF. The CDR3 DNA is TGTGCCAGCAGCATTAGCGGCAATGAGCAGTTCTTC.

The chain couples TRBV13 to TRBJ1-1, with D unresolved. Germline V gene sequence: CDR1 PRHDT, CDR2 FYEKMQ (reference sequence). V was trimmed by 0 bases and J by 3 bases, leaving 17 bases between them. CDR3 length: 17 residues. CDR3 sequence: CASSLGPGLGYDTEAFF. In nucleotides, the CDR3 is TGTGCCAGCAGCTTAGGTCCCGGTTTGGGTTACGACACTGAAGCTTTCTTT.

The J gene is TRBJ1-2, the V gene TRBV6-6; no clear D. The CDR3 extends over 15 amino acids. Per the germline V gene, CDR1 is MNHNY and CDR2 is SVGAGI (reference sequence). Trimming cost V 0 bases and J 5 bases, with 13 bases left between them. The CDR3: CASSYSSGSEYGYTF. Here the CDR3 DNA reads TGTGCCAGCAGTTACTCCTCGGGATCCGAGTATGGCTACACCTTC.

The chain carries TRBV30 and TRBJ2-3; no definite D call. This CDR3 has 13 amino acids. Germline assignment: CDR1 GTSNPN and CDR2 SVGIG (reference sequence). Trimming stripped 7 bases from V and 2 bases from J, with 13 bases between. CDR3: CAFEEYPTDTQYF. In DNA form, the CDR3 reads TGTGCCTTTGAGGAGTACCCCACAGATACGCAGTATTTT.

The V call is TRBV5-1, the J call TRBJ1-5; no clear D. V was shortened by 0 bases and J by 5 bases, with 12 bases between the two germline ends. This CDR3 has 15 residues. Per the germline V gene, CDR1 is SGHRS and CDR2 is YFSETQ. CDR3: CASSLGSREDQPQHF. In DNA form, the CDR3 reads TGCGCCAGCAGCTTGGGCAGTCGGGAGGATCAGCCCCAGCATTTT.

CDR3 sequence reads: CSVGTSGSFEQFF. CDR3 nucleotide sequence: TGCAGCGTTGGGACTAGCGGGAGTTTTGAGCAGTTCTTC. This rearrangement joins TRBV29-1 to TRBJ2-1; TRBD2 matches at 13 bases. After removal of 4 bases from V and 9 bases from J, the junction contained 3 bases not matched to a gene. CDR1 and CDR2 from the germline V gene are SQVTM and ANQGSEA. The CDR3 covers 13 residues.

The chain joins TRBV7-9 to TRBJ1-2; no definite D call. Germline CDR1 is SEHNR and CDR2 is FQNEAQ (reference sequence). The V end lost 5 bases, the J end lost 4 bases, and 11 bases lay between the germline ends. The CDR3 sequence is 13 residues long. CDR3 in DNA: TGTGCCAGCAGCAAAACGGATCCCTATGGCTACACCTTC. It is translated as CASSKTDPYGYTF.

J is TRBJ1-4 and V is TRBV27, with 7 bases matching TRBD1. In germline, CDR1 is MNHEY, CDR2 SMNVEV (reference sequence). J lost 0 bases, V lost 4 bases, and 11 bases had no gene match. This CDR3 contains 18 residues. This CDR3 is CASSSQTGLSPTNEKLFF. CDR3 bases: TGTGCCAGCAGTTCGCAGACAGGGCTCTCCCCAACTAATGAAAAACTGTTTTTT.

J is TRBJ2-2 and V is TRBV7-3; D might be TRBD2 (6 bases). V lost 4 bases and J 8 bases, leaving 23 bases between the germline ends. Germline V gives CDR1 SGHTA, CDR2 FQGTGA. The CDR3 contains 17 residues. The CDR3 spells CASSSVGGNPPPGELFF. The CDR3 region has the DNA TGTGCCAGCAGCTCCGTGGGCGGGAACCCACCCCCGGGGGAGCTGTTTTTT.

To note about this clone: Other DNA sequences from this sample encode an identical CDR3 as well. The CDR3 here is CASSLGETQYF. CDR3 DNA: TGTGCCAGCAGTTTAGGGGAGACCCAGTACTTC. The gene calls are TRBV27 and TRBJ2-5, with D unclear. The V gene's germline CDR1 is MNHEY and CDR2 SMNVEV (reference sequence). The V end lost 2 bases, the J end lost 5 bases, and 3 bases lay between the germline ends. CDR3 size: 11 residues.

The rearrangement uses TRBV9 and TRBJ2-5; no reliable D call. The CDR3 totals 15 residues. In germline, CDR1 is SGDLS, CDR2 YYNGEE. Trimming shortened V by 4 bases and J by 4 bases, and 17 bases separated the two germline ends. CDR3 nucleotide sequence: TGTGCCAGCAGCCATGGATTTGGCCCGGGAGAGACCCAGTACTTC. Translated: CASSHGFGPGETQYF.

This chain uses TRBV27 with TRBJ2-2; no firm D call. The V and J ends lost 6 bases and 5 bases respectively, with 16 bases between them. Germline V gene data show CDR1 as MNHEY and CDR2 as SMNVEV (reference sequence). The length of the CDR3 is 15 residues. The CDR3 loop reads CASSSRTAGTGELFF. CDR3 DNA: TGTGCCAGCAGCTCCCGGACGGCCGGGACCGGGGAGCTGTTTTTT.

This rearrangement joins TRBV7-2 to TRBJ1-1; possible D gene TRBD1, 5 bases. Germline values: CDR1 SGHTA, CDR2 FQGNSA. Trimming cost V 6 bases and J 5 bases, with 22 bases left between them. The CDR3 loop spans 16 amino acids. CDR3 sequence: CASSSTGRPGGTEAFF. For the CDR3, the DNA is TGTGCCAGCAGTTCCACAGGCCGACCCGGGGGGACTGAAGCTTTCTTT.

The J gene is TRBJ2-2, the V gene TRBV27; D remains unclear. The CDR3 runs to 12 residues. The V gene's germline CDR1 is MNHEY and CDR2 SMNVEV (reference sequence). Trimming left V 5 bases short and J 2 bases short, with 3 bases between. CDR3 in DNA: TGTGCCAGCAGTCAAAACACCGGGGAGCTGTTTTTT. It is translated as CASSQNTGELFF.

The chain uses TRBV27 and TRBJ1-1; TRBD1 agrees at 7 bases. With V trimmed by 6 bases and J by 4 bases, 11 bases remained unmatched. CDR1 is MNHEY and CDR2 is SMNVEV in the germline V gene (reference sequence). This CDR3 is built from 15 residues. CDR3 in amino acids: CASRIQTGLGTEAFF. CDR3 coding DNA: TGTGCCAGCAGGATCCAGACAGGGCTGGGCACTGAAGCTTTCTTT.

The sample holds one count of this clone. The chain carries TRBV4-1 and TRBJ2-7; D unresolved. From germline, CDR1 is MGHRA and CDR2 YSYEKL. This CDR3 region has 12 residues. V was pared by 3 bases and J by 3 bases, with 6 bases between. The CDR3 DNA reads TGCGCCAGCAGCCACGGGTACTACGAGCAGTACTTC. This translates into CASSHGYYEQYF.

The chain has TRBV6-1 and TRBJ2-1, with D perhaps matching TRBD1 (6 bases). The CDR3 is 12 residues long. CDR1 and CDR2 from the germline V gene are MNHNS and SASEGT. Deletions cut 1 base from V and 10 bases from J, with 8 bases between. The CDR3 loop is CASSEGGQEQFF. The CDR3 DNA reads as TGTGCCAGCAGTGAAGGAGGACAGGAGCAGTTCTTC.

V is TRBV29-1 and J is TRBJ2-2; weak D call: TRBD2 (6 bases). Trimming removed 5 bases from V and 6 bases from J, with 19 bases in between. The CDR3 runs 15 residues. Germline values: CDR1 SQVTM, CDR2 ANQGSEA. The CDR3 spells CSVFGVRGSAGELFF. CDR3 in DNA: TGCAGCGTTTTTGGGGTGCGGGGAAGCGCCGGGGAGCTGTTTTTT.

This rearrangement joins TRBV7-2 to TRBJ2-3, with TRBD2 matching over 8 bases. The V gene's germline CDR1 is SGHTA and CDR2 FQGNSA. The CDR3 runs 17 residues. J lost 4 bases, V lost 2 bases, and 11 bases had no gene match. The CDR3 DNA sequence: TGTGCCAGCAGCTTATTTGGCTCGCGGGAGGTCCCAGATACGCAGTATTTT. Translated: CASSLFGSREVPDTQYF.

In its sample, this clone was seen once. The chain links TRBV21-1 to TRBJ2-7; the DNA was not compared with TRBD1, the D call given in the table. TRBV21-1 corresponds to a pseudogene. The CDR3 is 15 residues long. CDR3 DNA sequence: TGTGCCAGCAGCCGCACAGACAGGCGAGCCTACGAGCAGTACTTC. Its protein product is CASSRTDRRAYEQYF.

The V call is TRBV9, the J call TRBJ2-7; D possibly matches TRBD1 or TRBD2 (5 bases each). The V end was cut by 7 bases, the J end by 3 bases, with 8 bases between. Germline CDR1 and CDR2: SGDLS and YYNGEE. The CDR3 loop spans 11 amino acids. The CDR3 sequence: CASGDDYEQYF. The CDR3 nucleotides are TGTGCCAGCGGGGACGACTACGAGCAGTACTTC.

V usage is TRBV9 and J usage is TRBJ2-1; a possible D gene is TRBD2 (5 bases). The CDR3 has 15 residues. The germline CDR1 and CDR2 sequences are SGDLS and YYNGEE. The V gene lost 4 bases and the J gene lost 1 base, with 12 bases spanning the gap. The CDR3 here is CASSSRGRSYNEQFF. The DNA of the CDR3 is TGTGCCAGCAGCTCCCGGGGAAGGTCCTACAATGAGCAGTTCTTC.

Written as DNA, the CDR3 is TGCAGCGTCGACACCGTGGACGGGTACGAGCAGTACTTC. This codes for CSVDTVDGYEQYF. The rearrangement links TRBV29-1 to TRBJ2-7, with unresolved D. CDR3 length: 13 amino acids. Germline V gives CDR1 SQVTM, CDR2 ANQGSEA. Trimming took off 6 bases at V and 4 bases at J, with 16 bases between the two ends.

The chain recombines TRBV4-1 with TRBJ2-5, with TRBD2 as a possible D gene (5 bases). Germline CDR1 reads MGHRA; CDR2 reads YSYEKL. This CDR3 region has 14 residues. The V and J ends lost 0 bases and 2 bases respectively, with 7 bases between them. The CDR3 coding sequence is TGCGCCAGCAGCCAAGAGGAGCGGCAAGAGACCCAGTACTTC. Its protein is CASSQEERQETQYF.